The sample holds a few counts of the clone carrying this TCR beta chain. The record originates from a study of healthy donors' naive CD4 and CD8 T cells. Starting from approximately 500 ng of total RNA, TCR libraries were made with linear amplification. TCRdb used MiXCR to reprocess the reads, holding one entry per CDR3 protein. The table has 150,000 to 200,000 distinct CDR3 sequences, around 74% seen once; the top ten hold 2.3%. The junction had 11 bases not matched to a gene; V was cut back by 7 bases and J by 0 bases. Germline V gene lookup returns CDR1 GTSNPN and CDR2 SVGIG (reference sequence). This CDR3 is 15 amino acids long.

This clonotype originated in a pool of human donors in good health; the sample pools cells from several healthy donors. The V gene is TRBV30, the J gene TRBJ2-7, with 8 bases aligning to TRBD2. The sample comprised naive CD4+ and CD8+ T cells sorted from blood, pooled from several donors. The CDR3 loop reads CALKHGRAVSYEQYF. The CDR3 DNA reads as TGTGCCTTAAAACACGGGAGGGCAGTCTCCTACGAGCAGTACTTC.